This T cell receptor (beta chain) was sequenced for a study of cytomegalovirus exposure and HLA in healthy donors. General study points: Excluded were some V segments that proved indistinguishable, including TRBV6-2 and TRBV6-3.

Germline CDR1 MGHDK, CDR2 SYGVNS. V lost 3 bases and J 4 bases, leaving 19 bases between the germline ends. CDR3 length: 18 residues. A remark on this clone: The antigen remains unidentified.

Primers for the PCR totalled 60 Vbeta and 13 Jbeta. The data were produced by immunoSEQ multiplex PCR, yet TCRdb's version contains in-frame clones alone and is incomplete. The data hold about 100,000 clones, with around 9.1% observed a single time. V is TRBV25-1 and J is TRBJ2-6, with D possibly TRBD1 on 6 matching bases. The specimen sequenced was PBMCs. The TCR comes from a man between 40 and 49 years old in good health and CMV-seropositive. CDR3 DNA sequence: TGTGCCAGCAGTGACATGGAAACCACAGGGTCCGGGGCCAACGTCCTGACTTTC. Its translation: CASSDMETTGSGANVLTF.